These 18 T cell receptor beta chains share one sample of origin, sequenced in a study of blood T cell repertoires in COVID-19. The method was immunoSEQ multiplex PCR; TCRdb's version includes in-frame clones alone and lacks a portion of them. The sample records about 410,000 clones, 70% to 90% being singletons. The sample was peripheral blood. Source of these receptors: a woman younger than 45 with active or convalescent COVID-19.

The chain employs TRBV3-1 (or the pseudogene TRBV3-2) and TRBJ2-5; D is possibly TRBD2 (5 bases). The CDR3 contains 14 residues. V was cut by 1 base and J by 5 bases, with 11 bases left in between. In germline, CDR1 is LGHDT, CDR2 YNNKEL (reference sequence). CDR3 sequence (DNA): TGTGCCAGCAGCCAAGCGGGGTTGGGTGAGACCCAGTACTTC. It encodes CASSQAGLGETQYF.

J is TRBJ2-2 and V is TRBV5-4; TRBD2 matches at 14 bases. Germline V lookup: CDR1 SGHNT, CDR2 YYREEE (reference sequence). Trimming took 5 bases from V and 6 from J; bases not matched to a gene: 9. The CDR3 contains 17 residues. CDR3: CASRLGLAGAAAGELFF. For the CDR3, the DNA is TGTGCCAGCAGACTGGGACTAGCGGGGGCGGCCGCCGGGGAGCTGTTTTTT. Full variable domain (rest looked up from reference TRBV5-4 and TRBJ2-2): ETGVTQSPTHLIKTRGQQVTLRCSSQSGHNTVSWYQQALGQGPQFIFQYYREEENGRGNFPPRFSGLQFPNYSSELNVNALELDDSALYLCASRLGLAGAAAGELFFGEGSRLTVL.

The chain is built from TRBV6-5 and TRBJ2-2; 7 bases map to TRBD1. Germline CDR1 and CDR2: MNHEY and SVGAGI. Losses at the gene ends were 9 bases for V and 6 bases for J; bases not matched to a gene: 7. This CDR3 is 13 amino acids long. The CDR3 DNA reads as TGTGCCAGTTGGGACAGAATGGCCGGGGAGCTGTTTTTT. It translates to CASWDRMAGELFF.

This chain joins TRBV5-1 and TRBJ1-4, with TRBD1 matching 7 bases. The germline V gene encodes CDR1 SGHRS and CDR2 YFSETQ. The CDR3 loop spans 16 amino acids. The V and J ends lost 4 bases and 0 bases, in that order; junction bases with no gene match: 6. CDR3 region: CASSLGQATTNEKLFF. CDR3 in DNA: TGCGCCAGCAGCCTCGGACAGGCCACAACTAATGAAAAACTGTTTTTT.

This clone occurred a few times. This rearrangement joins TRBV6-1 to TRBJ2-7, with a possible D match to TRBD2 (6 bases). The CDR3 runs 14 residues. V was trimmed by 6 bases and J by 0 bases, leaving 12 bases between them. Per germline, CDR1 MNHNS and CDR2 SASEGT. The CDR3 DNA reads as TGTGCCAGCAGCCAGGGACTGGCCTCCTACGAGCAGTACTTC. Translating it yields CASSQGLASYEQYF.

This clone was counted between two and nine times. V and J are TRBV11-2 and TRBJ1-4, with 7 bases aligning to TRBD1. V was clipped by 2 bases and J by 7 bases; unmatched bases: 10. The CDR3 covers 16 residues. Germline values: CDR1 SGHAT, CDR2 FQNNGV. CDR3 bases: TGTGCCAGCAGCTTAAGGGGGCAGGGAGATGGTGAAAAACTGTTTTTT. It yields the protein CASSLRGQGDGEKLFF.

DNA of the CDR3: TGCGCCAGCAGCTTGGCTAGCCAAGAGACCCAGTACTTC. It encodes CASSLASQETQYF. The chain couples TRBV5-1 to TRBJ2-5; no reliable D call. This CDR3 is built from 13 residues. Deletions cut 0 bases from V and 1 base from J, with 4 bases between. CDR1 and CDR2 from the germline V gene are SGHRS and YFSETQ.

The CDR3 bases are TGCGCCAGCAGCCAAGTGCCCGAGGATCAGCCCCAGCATTTT. Protein: CASSQVPEDQPQHF. The chain recombines TRBV4-1 with TRBJ1-5; D is ambiguous. The CDR3 runs to 14 residues. Trimming removed 1 base from V and 5 bases from J, with 9 bases in between. The germline V gene has CDR1 MGHRA and CDR2 YSYEKL.

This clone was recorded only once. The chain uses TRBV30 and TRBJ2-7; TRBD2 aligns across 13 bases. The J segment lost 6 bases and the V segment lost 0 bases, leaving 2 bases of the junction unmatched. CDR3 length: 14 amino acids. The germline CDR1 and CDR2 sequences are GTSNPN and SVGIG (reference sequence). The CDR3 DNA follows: TGTGCCTGGAGTGTAGGACTAGCGGGAGTCGAGCAGTACTTC. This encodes CAWSVGLAGVEQYF.

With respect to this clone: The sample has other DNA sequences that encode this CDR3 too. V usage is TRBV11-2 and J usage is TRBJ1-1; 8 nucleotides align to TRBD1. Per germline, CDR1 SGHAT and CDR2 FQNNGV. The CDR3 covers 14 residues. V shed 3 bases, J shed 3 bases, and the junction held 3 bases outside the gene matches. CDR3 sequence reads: CASSFGDRYTEAFF. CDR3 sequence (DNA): TGTGCCAGCAGCTTTGGGGACAGGTACACTGAAGCTTTCTTT.

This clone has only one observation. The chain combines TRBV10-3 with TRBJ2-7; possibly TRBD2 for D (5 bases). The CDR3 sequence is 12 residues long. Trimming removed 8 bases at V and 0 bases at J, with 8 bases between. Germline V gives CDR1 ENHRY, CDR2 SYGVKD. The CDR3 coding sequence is TGTGCCATCGCCGAGGGCTCCTACGAGCAGTACTTC. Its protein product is CAIAEGSYEQYF.

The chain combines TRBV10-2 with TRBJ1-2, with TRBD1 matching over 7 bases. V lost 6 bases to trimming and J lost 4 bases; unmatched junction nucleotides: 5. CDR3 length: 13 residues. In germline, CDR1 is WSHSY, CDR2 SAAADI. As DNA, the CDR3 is TGCGCCAGCAGACTGGACAGGCCCTATGGCTACACCTTC. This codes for CASRLDRPYGYTF.

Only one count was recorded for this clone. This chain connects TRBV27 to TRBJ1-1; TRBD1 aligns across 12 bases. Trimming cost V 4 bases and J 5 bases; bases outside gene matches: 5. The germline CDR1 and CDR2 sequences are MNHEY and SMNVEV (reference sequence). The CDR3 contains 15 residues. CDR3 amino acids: CASSSGTGGLTEAFF. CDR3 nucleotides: TGTGCCAGCAGTTCCGGGACAGGGGGCTTAACTGAAGCTTTCTTT.

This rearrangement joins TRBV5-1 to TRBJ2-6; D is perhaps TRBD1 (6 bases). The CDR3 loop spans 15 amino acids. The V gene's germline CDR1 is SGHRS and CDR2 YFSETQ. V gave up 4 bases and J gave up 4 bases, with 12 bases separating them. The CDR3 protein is CASSQTGTGANVLTF. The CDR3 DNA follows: TGCGCCAGCAGCCAAACAGGGACCGGGGCCAACGTCCTGACTTTC.

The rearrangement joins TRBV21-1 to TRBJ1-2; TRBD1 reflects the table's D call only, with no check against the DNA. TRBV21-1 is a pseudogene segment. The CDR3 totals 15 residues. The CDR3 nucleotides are TGTGCCAGCCGAGGACAATCAGGGGAGCACTATGGCTACACCTTC. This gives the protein CASRGQSGEHYGYTF.

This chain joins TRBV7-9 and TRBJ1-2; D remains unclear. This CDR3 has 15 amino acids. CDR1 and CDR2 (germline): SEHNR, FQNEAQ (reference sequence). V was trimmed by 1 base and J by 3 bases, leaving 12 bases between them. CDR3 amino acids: CASSLVPSVDYGYTF. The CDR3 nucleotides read TGTGCCAGCAGCTTAGTCCCCTCGGTTGACTATGGCTACACCTTC.

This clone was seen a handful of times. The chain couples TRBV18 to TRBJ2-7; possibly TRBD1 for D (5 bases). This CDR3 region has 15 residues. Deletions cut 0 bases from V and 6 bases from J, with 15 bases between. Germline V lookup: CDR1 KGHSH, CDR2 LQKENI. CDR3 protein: CASSPPEKAGIEQYF. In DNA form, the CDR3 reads TGTGCCAGCTCACCACCGGAAAAGGCAGGGATCGAGCAGTACTTC.

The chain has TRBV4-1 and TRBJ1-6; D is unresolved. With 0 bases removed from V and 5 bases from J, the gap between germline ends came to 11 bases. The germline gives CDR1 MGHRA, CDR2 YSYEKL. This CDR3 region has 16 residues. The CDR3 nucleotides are TGCGCCAGCAGCCAAGATACGGGTTTCGATAATTCACCCCTCCACTTT. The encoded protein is CASSQDTGFDNSPLHF.